This T cell receptor beta chain was identified during a study of T cell responses to AZD1222 COVID-19 vaccine. Study-wide results and limits: The donors showed a predominance of white British ancestry and of females, with possible underestimation of clonal diversity.

To note about this clone: What it binds is unknown.

The data were produced by immunoSEQ multiplex PCR, yet TCRdb's version contains in-frame clones alone and is incomplete. The table has about 110,000 clones, about 87% seen once. Germline-derived CDR1 and CDR2 are SNHLY and FYNNEI. CDR3 size: 14 residues. With 6 bases removed from V and 3 bases from J, the gap between germline ends came to 12 bases. This TCR derives from an adult who received the AZD1222 COVID-19 vaccine. The chain carries TRBV2 and TRBJ1-3; perhaps TRBD1 as D (5 bases). Here the sequenced sample was peripheral blood, taken 28 days after the second AZD1222 dose. The CDR3 sequence is CASSPWGLGNTIYF. CDR3 in DNA: TGTGCCAGCAGCCCATGGGGACTTGGAAACACCATATATTTT. Using reference TRBV2 and TRBJ1-3 for the parts outside the CDR3, the full variable domain is EPEVTQTPSHQVTQMGQEVILRCVPISNHLYFYWYRQILGQKVEFLVSFYNNEISEKSEIFDDQFSVERPDGSNFTLKIRSTKLEDSAMYFCASSPWGLGNTIYFGEGSWLTVV.